This T cell receptor (beta chain) was sequenced in a study of OX40 agonist ivuxolimab in advanced cancers. Study-level information: The study treated patients with ivuxolimab, an agonistic anti-OX40 (CD134) antibody.

Using immunoSEQ multiplex PCR, the repertoire was profiled, and TCRdb retains in-frame clones only, with some absent. The table shows about 45,000 clones, with about 88% occurring only once. Germline V CDR1 and CDR2: SGHDN, FVKESK. The CDR3 sequence is 15 residues long. After removal of 7 bases from V and 3 bases from J, the junction contained 9 bases not matched to a gene. The chain joins TRBV14 to TRBJ1-1; 9 nucleotides line up with TRBD1. The clonotype comes from an adult with an advanced solid tumor such as melanoma, head and neck, liver or kidney cancer. The source material was CD4+ or CD8+ T cells sorted from blood, sampled in a trial of the OX40 agonist ivuxolimab. CDR3 residues: CASTANRGRHTEAFF. CDR3 coding DNA: TGTGCCAGCACCGCGAACAGGGGGCGTCACACTGAAGCTTTCTTT.